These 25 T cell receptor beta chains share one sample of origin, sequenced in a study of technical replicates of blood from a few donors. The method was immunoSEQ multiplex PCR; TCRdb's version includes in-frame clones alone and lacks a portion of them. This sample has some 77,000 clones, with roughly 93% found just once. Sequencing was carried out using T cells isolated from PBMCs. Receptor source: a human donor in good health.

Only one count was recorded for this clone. The CDR3 DNA reads as TGTGCCAGCAGTTCACGAGGGGGGGTCTTGCAGCCCCAGCATTTT. Protein: CASSSRGGVLQPQHF. The rearrangement uses TRBV6-6 and TRBJ1-5; a weak D match, TRBD1 (6 bases). Germline CDR1 MNHNY, CDR2 SVGAGI (reference sequence). Trimming left V 4 bases short and J 7 bases short, with 17 bases between. The CDR3 contains 15 residues.

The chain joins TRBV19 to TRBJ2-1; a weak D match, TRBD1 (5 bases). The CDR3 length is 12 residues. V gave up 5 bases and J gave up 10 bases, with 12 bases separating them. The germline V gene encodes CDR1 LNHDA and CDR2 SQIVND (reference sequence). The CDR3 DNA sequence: TGTGCCAGTAGTTTGGGGCATAAGGAGCAGTTCTTC. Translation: CASSLGHKEQFF.

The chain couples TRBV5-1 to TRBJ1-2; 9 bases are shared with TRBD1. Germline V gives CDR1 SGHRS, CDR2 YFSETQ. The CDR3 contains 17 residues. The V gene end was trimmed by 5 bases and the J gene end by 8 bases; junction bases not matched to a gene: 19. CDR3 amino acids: CASSLMRTGATLMGYTF. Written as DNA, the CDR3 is TGCGCCAGCAGTCTGATGAGGACAGGGGCAACCTTAATGGGCTACACCTTC.

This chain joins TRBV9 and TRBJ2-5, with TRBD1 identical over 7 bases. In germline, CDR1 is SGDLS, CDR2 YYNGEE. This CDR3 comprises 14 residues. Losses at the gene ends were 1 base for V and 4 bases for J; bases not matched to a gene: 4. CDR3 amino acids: CASSVLRGRETQYF. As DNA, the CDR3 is TGTGCCAGCAGCGTACTTAGGGGGCGAGAGACCCAGTACTTC.

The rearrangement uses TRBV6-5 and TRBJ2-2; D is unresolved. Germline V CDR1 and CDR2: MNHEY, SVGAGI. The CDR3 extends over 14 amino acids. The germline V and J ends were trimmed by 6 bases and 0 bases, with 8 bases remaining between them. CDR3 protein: CASRLSPNTGELFF. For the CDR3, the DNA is TGTGCCAGCAGACTTAGCCCGAACACCGGGGAGCTGTTTTTT.

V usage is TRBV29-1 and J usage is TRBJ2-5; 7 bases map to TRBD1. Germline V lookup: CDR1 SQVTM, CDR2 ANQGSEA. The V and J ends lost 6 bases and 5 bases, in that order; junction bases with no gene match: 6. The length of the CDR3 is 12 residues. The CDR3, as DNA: TGCAGCGTCTCCGAGACAGGGGAGACCCAGTACTTC. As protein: CSVSETGETQYF. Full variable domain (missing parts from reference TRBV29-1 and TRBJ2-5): SAVISQKPSRDICQRGTSLTIQCQVDSQVTMMFWYRQQPGQSLTLIATANQGSEATYESGFVIDKFPISRPNLTFSTLTVSNMSPEDSSIYLCSVSETGETQYFGPGTRLLVL.

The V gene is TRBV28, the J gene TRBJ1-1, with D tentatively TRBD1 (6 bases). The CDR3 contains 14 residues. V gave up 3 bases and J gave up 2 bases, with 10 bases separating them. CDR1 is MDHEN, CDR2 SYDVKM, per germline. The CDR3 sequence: CASSLLGGNTEAFF. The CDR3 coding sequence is TGTGCCAGCAGTTTGTTAGGGGGTAACACTGAAGCTTTCTTT.

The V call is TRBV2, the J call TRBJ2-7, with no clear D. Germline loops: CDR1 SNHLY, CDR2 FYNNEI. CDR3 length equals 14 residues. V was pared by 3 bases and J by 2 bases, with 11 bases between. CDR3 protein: CASSEGRPPYEQYF. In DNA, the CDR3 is TGTGCCAGCAGTGAGGGCAGACCGCCCTACGAGCAGTACTTC. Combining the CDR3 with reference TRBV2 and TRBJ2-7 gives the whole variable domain EPEVTQTPSHQVTQMGQEVILRCVPISNHLYFYWYRQILGQKVEFLVSFYNNEISEKSEIFDDQFSVERPDGSNFTLKIRSTKLEDSAMYFCASSEGRPPYEQYFGPGTRLTVT.

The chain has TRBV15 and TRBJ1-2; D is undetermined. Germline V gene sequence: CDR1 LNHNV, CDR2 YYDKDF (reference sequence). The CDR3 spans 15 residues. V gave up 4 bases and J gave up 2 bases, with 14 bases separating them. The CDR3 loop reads CATSKRWELNYGYTF. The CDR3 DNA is TGTGCCACCAGCAAACGATGGGAGCTAAACTATGGCTACACCTTC.

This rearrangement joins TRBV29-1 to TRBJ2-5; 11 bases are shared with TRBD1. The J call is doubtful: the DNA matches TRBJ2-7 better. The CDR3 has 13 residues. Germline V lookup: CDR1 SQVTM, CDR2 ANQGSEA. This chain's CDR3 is CSVDWTGGNEQYF. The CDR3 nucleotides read TGCAGCGTTGATTGGACAGGGGGCAACGAGCAGTACTTC.

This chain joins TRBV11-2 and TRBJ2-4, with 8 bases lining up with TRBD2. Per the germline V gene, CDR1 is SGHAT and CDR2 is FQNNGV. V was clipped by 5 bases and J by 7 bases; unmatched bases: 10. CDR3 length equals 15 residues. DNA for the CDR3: TGTGCCAGCAGCCCGGACCAGCGGGAGATGAACATTCAGTACTTC. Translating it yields CASSPDQREMNIQYF.

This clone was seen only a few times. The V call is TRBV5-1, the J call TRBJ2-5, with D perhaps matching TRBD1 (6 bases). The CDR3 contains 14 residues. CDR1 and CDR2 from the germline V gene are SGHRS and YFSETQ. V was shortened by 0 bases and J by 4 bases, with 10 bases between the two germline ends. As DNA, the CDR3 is TGCGCCAGCAGCTTGGCAGGGGATGGAGAGACCCAGTACTTC. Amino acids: CASSLAGDGETQYF.

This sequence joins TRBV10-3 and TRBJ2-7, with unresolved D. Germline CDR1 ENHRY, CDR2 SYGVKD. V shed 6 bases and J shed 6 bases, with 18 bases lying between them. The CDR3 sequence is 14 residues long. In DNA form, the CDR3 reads TGTGCCATCAGCGACTCAGAACTAATAATCGAGCAGTACTTC. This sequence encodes CAISDSELIIEQYF.

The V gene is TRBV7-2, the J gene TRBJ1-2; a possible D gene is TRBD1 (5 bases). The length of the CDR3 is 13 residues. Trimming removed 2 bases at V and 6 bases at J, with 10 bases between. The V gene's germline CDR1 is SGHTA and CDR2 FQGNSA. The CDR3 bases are TGTGCCAGCAGCTTACAGGGATCGGATGGCTACACCTTC. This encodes CASSLQGSDGYTF.

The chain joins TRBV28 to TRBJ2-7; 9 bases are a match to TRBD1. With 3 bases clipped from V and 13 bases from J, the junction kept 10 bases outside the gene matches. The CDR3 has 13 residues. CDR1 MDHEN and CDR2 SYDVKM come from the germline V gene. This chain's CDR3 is CASSFGQGPLSYF. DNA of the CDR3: TGTGCCAGCAGTTTTGGACAGGGGCCCCTTTCATACTTC.

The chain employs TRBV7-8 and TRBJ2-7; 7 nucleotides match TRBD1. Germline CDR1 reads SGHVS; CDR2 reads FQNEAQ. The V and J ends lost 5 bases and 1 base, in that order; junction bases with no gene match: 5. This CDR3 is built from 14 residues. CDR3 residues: CASSARDRSYEQYF. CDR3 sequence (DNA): TGTGCCAGCAGCGCCCGGGACAGATCCTACGAGCAGTACTTC.

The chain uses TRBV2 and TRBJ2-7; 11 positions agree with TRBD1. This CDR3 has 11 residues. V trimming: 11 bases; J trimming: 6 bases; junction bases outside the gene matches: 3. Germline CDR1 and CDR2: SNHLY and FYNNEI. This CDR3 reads CAGDRGFEQYF. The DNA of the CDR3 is TGTGCCGGGGACAGGGGGTTCGAGCAGTACTTC.

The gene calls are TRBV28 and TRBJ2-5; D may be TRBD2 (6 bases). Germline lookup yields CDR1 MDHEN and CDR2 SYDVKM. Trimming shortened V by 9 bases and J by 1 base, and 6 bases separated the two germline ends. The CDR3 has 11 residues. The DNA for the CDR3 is TGTGCCAGTAGCGGCCAAGAGACCCAGTACTTC. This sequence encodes CASSGQETQYF.

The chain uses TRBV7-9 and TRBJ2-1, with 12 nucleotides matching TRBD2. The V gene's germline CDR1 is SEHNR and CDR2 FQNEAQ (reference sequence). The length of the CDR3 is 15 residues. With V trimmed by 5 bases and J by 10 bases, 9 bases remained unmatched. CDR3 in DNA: TGTGCCAGCAGCACACGACTAGCGGGAGTTAGGGAGCAGTTCTTC. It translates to CASSTRLAGVREQFF.

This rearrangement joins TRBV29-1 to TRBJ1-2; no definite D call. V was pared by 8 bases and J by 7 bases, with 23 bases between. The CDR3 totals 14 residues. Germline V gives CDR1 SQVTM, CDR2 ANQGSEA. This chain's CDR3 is CSSSEGLASSGYTF. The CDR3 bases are TGCAGCTCCTCGGAGGGCTTGGCCTCTAGTGGCTACACCTTC.

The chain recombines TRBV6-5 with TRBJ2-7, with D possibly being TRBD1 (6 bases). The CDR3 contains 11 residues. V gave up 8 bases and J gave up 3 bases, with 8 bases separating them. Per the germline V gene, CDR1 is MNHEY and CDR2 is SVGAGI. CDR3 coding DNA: TGTGCCAGCCGGGACATCTACGAGCAGTACTTC. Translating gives CASRDIYEQYF.

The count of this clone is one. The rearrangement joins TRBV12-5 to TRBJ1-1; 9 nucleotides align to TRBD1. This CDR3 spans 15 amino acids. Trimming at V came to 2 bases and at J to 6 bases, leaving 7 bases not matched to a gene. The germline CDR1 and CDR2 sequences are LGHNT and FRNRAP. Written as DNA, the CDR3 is TGTGCTAGTGGTTTGCACCCTAGGGACAGGGCTGAAGCTTTCTTT. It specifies CASGLHPRDRAEAFF.

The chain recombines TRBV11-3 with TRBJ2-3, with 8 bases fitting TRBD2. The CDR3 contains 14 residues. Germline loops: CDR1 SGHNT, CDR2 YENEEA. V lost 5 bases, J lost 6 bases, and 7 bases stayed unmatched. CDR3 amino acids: CASSPGRAADTQYF. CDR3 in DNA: TGTGCCAGCAGCCCCGGGAGGGCCGCGGATACGCAGTATTTT.

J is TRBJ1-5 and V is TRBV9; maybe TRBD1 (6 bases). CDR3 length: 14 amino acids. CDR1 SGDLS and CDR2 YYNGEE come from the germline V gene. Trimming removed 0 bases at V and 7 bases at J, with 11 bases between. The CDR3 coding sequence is TGTGCCAGCAGCGTAGTAGAAGGGGGACAGCCCCAGCATTTT. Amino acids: CASSVVEGGQPQHF.

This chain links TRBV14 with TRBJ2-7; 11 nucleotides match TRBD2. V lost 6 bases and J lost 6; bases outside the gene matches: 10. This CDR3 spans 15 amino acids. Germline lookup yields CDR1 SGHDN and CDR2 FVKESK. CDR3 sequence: CASSPLAGGNPEQYF. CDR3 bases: TGTGCCAGCAGTCCTCTAGCGGGAGGAAATCCCGAGCAGTACTTC.